The 20 T cell receptor beta chains below come from one sample, sequenced in a study of graft-versus-host responses after intestinal transplantation. No antigen has been identified for these receptors. TCRdb's table, derived via immunoSEQ multiplex PCR, lists solely in-frame clones and lacks some. The sample lists 55,000 to 80,000 clones; 90% were seen once. The source was unstimulated CD8+ T cells sorted from spleen or lymph node cells, collected before transplant. The receptors here all came from a human donor who was the organ donor for an intestinal transplant.

This sequence joins TRBV10-3 and TRBJ1-5, with no clear D. The length of the CDR3 is 13 residues. The V end was cut by 4 bases, the J end by 5 bases, with 9 bases between. Germline CDR1 reads ENHRY; CDR2 reads SYGVKD. The CDR3 nucleotides are TGTGCCATCAGTGTTGGCAGATATCAGCCCCAGCATTTT. It codes for CAISVGRYQPQHF.

This chain uses TRBV19 with TRBJ1-4; the D gene is possibly TRBD1 (6 bases). V gave up 8 bases and J gave up 8 bases, with 18 bases separating them. This CDR3 has 14 amino acids. Germline loops: CDR1 LNHDA, CDR2 SQIVND (reference sequence). The CDR3 region has the DNA TGTGCCAGTGACCGAACAGGGTTGGGAGAAAAACTGTTTTTT. It encodes CASDRTGLGEKLFF.

The V call is TRBV19, the J call TRBJ2-1; 11 positions match TRBD2. The CDR3 loop spans 16 amino acids. The V gene's germline CDR1 is LNHDA and CDR2 SQIVND (reference sequence). The J segment lost 7 bases and the V segment lost 0 bases, leaving 5 bases of the junction unmatched. CDR3 amino acids: CASSIELAGVLNEQFF. The DNA of the CDR3 is TGTGCCAGTAGTATAGAACTAGCGGGAGTTCTTAATGAGCAGTTCTTC.

The genes are TRBV28 and TRBJ2-7, with 9 nucleotides matching TRBD1. The ends lost 4 bases at V and 7 bases at J; junction bases unmatched: 14. The CDR3 length is 16 residues. CDR1 is MDHEN and CDR2 is SYDVKM in the germline V gene. CDR3 DNA: TGTGCCAGCAGTTACCGACAGGGGGGGGCTTCGCGGGAGCAGTACTTC. It codes for CASSYRQGGASREQYF. The full variable domain, in which reference TRBV28 and TRBJ2-7 provide the parts outside the CDR3, is DVKVTQSSRYLVKRTGEKVFLECVQDMDHENMFWYRQDPGLGLRLIYFSYDVKMKEKGDIPEGYSVSREKKERFSLILESASTNQTSMYLCASSYRQGGASREQYFGPGTRLTVT.

V gene TRBV4-1 combines with J gene TRBJ2-7; D possibly corresponds to TRBD1 (6 bases). The germline V gene encodes CDR1 MGHRA and CDR2 YSYEKL. This CDR3 is built from 13 residues. Deletions cut 4 bases from V and 1 base from J, with 8 bases between. The CDR3 DNA reads as TGCGCCAGCAGCCCGGACAGATCCTACGAGCAGTACTTC. This codes for CASSPDRSYEQYF.

Note on this clone: No conserved phenylalanine or tryptophan ends this CDR3, so it is likely a read error. The rearrangement uses TRBV2 and TRBJ2-7, with a possible D match to TRBD1 (6 bases). Germline lookup yields CDR1 SNHLY and CDR2 FYNNEI. The CDR3 covers 12 residues. V shed 6 bases and J shed 2 bases, with 8 bases lying between them. CDR3 residues: CASRDRTYEQYL. The CDR3 DNA sequence: TGTGCCAGCAGAGACAGGACCTACGAGCAGTACCTC.

DNA of the CDR3: TGTGCCAGCAGCGGAACCCAGGGGGCCAAAAACATTCAGTACTTC. Its translation is CASSGTQGAKNIQYF. This chain links TRBV5-8 with TRBJ2-4; the D gene is possibly TRBD1 (6 bases). This CDR3 contains 15 residues. V shed 4 bases and J shed 1 base, with 12 bases lying between them. The germline V gene encodes CDR1 SGHTS and CDR2 YDEGEE.

The V call is TRBV7-9, the J call TRBJ2-1; D gene uncertain. The germline V gene has CDR1 SEHNR and CDR2 FQNEAQ (reference sequence). The CDR3 length is 12 residues. Trimming pared 5 bases from V and 5 bases from J, leaving 7 bases between. This chain's CDR3 is CASSVPDNEQFF. Written as DNA, the CDR3 is TGTGCCAGCAGCGTGCCAGACAATGAGCAGTTCTTC. Full variable domain (remainder filled in from reference TRBV7-9 and TRBJ2-1): DTGVSQNPRHKITKRGQNVTFRCDPISEHNRLYWYRQTLGQGPEFLTYFQNEAQLEKSRLLSDRFSAERPKGSFSTLEIQRTEQGDSAMYLCASSVPDNEQFFGPGTRLTVL.

This clone was seen only once. The CDR3 loop reads CASSIPGQEGPYEQYF. The CDR3 region has the DNA TGTGCCAGTAGTATCCCGGGACAGGAGGGACCCTACGAGCAGTACTTC. J is TRBJ2-5 and V is TRBV19; 8 nucleotides line up with TRBD1. The last part of the DNA fits TRBJ2-7 better; the J call may be wrong. The CDR3 covers 16 residues. Per germline, CDR1 LNHDA and CDR2 SQIVND (reference sequence).

This chain joins TRBV19 and TRBJ1-1; D possibly corresponds to TRBD1 (5 bases). Germline values: CDR1 LNHDA, CDR2 SQIVND (reference sequence). V dropped 4 bases and J dropped 4 bases, with 16 bases sitting between them. The CDR3 runs to 15 residues. CDR3 protein: CASSKGESFGTEAFF. The CDR3 DNA follows: TGTGCCAGTAGTAAAGGGGAATCCTTCGGCACTGAAGCTTTCTTT. The complete variable domain, with remaining parts taken from reference TRBV19 and TRBJ1-1, reads DGGITQSPKYLFRKEGQNVTLSCEQNLNHDAMYWYRQDPGQGLRLIYYSQIVNDFQKGDIAEGYSVSREKKESFPLTVTSAQKNPTAFYLCASSKGESFGTEAFFGQGTRLTVV.

This clone appeared a single time. This chain joins TRBV11-3 and TRBJ2-2; D not certain. There are 12 residues in the CDR3. Per the germline V gene, CDR1 is SGHNT and CDR2 is YENEEA. Trimming removed 4 bases at V and 4 bases at J, with 4 bases between. CDR3 residues: CASSSFTGELFF. The CDR3 DNA reads as TGTGCCAGCAGCTCCTTCACCGGGGAGCTGTTTTTT.

The chain uses TRBV5-5 and TRBJ1-5, with D maybe TRBD1 (5 bases). The ends were cut back, 0 bases at V and 9 bases at J, with 16 bases in the middle. Looked up from germline, CDR1 is SGHKS and CDR2 is YYEKEE (reference sequence). The CDR3 length is 15 residues. CDR3 DNA: TGTGCCAGCAGCTTGGACGGAGGGGATTCTTGGCCCCAGCATTTT. Residues: CASSLDGGDSWPQHF.

V usage is TRBV27 and J usage is TRBJ1-6; 8 nucleotides align to TRBD1. Germline CDR1 and CDR2: MNHEY and SMNVEV (reference sequence). CDR3 size: 19 residues. V shed 4 bases and J 0 bases; nucleotides not matched to a gene: 11. As DNA, the CDR3 is TGTGCCAGCAGTTCCGACAGGGGTATACCAGGCTCCTATAATTCACCCCTCCACTTT. It codes for CASSSDRGIPGSYNSPLHF.

This sequence joins TRBV27 and TRBJ2-1, with D perhaps TRBD2 (5 bases). From germline, CDR1 is MNHEY and CDR2 SMNVEV (reference sequence). Trimming cost V 7 bases and J 6 bases, with 7 bases left between them. The CDR3 runs to 11 residues. CDR3 sequence reads: CASTSGNEQFF. CDR3 in DNA: TGTGCCAGCACCAGCGGCAATGAGCAGTTCTTC.

This clone was observed a single time. The chain links TRBV30 to TRBJ1-1; 7 bases are shared with TRBD1. Germline V gene sequence: CDR1 GTSNPN, CDR2 SVGIG (reference sequence). The CDR3 covers 17 residues. J gave up 4 bases and V 4 bases, and 18 bases lay outside the gene matches. CDR3 nucleotides: TGTGCCTGGACAGACGACAGGGCATTCCGGGGTCTCACTGAAGCTTTCTTT. Translating it yields CAWTDDRAFRGLTEAFF.

The CDR3 spells CAREEGGYTF. The CDR3 DNA reads as TGTGCCAGGGAGGAGGGGGGCTACACCTTC. The V call is TRBV21-1, the J call TRBJ1-2. TRBV21-1 is designated a pseudogene. CDR3 length: 10 residues.

V and J are TRBV7-8 and TRBJ2-2; 11 bases agree with TRBD2. Looked up from germline, CDR1 is SGHVS and CDR2 is FQNEAQ. The CDR3 is 15 amino acids. With 5 bases clipped from V and 5 bases from J, the junction kept 4 bases outside the gene matches. The CDR3 spells CASSLRTSGTGELFF. The DNA for the CDR3 is TGTGCCAGCAGCCTTAGGACTAGCGGGACCGGGGAGCTGTTTTTT.

V and J are TRBV2 and TRBJ2-7; TRBD2 matches 10 bases. This CDR3 comprises 14 residues. Trimming took 8 bases from V and 3 from J; bases not matched to a gene: 7. CDR1 and CDR2 from the germline V gene are SNHLY and FYNNEI. The CDR3 nucleotides are TGTGCCAGCCACGAGGGGACTAGCGACTACGAGCAGTACTTC. This encodes CASHEGTSDYEQYF.

J is TRBJ2-3 and V is TRBV11-2, with 7 bases lining up with TRBD1. V trimming: 1 base; J trimming: 2 bases; junction bases outside the gene matches: 3. The CDR3 loop spans 15 amino acids. Germline V gene sequence: CDR1 SGHAT, CDR2 FQNNGV. The CDR3 DNA sequence: TGTGCCAGCAGCTTAGCGGGACAGCCCACAGATACGCAGTATTTT. Residues: CASSLAGQPTDTQYF.

This sequence joins TRBV7-3 and TRBJ2-2; possibly TRBD2 for D (7 bases). From germline, CDR1 is SGHTA and CDR2 FQGTGA. The CDR3 is made up of 15 amino acids. Trimming cost V 10 bases and J 2 bases, with 17 bases left between them. CDR3 bases: TGTGCCACCAGGGGCCCTAGCGGTAACACCGGGGAGCTGTTTTTT. It encodes CATRGPSGNTGELFF.